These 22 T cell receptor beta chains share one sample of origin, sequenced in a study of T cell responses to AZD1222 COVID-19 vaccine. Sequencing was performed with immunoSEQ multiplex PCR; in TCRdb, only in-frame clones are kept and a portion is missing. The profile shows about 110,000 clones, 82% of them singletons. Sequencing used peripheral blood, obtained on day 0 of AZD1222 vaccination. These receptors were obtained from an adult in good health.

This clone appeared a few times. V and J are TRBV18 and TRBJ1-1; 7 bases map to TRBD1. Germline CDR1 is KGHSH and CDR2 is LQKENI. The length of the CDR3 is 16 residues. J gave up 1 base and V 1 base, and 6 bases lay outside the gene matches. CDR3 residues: CASSPLGGQQNTEAFF. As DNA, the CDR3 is TGTGCCAGCTCACCACTCGGGGGACAGCAGAACACTGAAGCTTTCTTT.

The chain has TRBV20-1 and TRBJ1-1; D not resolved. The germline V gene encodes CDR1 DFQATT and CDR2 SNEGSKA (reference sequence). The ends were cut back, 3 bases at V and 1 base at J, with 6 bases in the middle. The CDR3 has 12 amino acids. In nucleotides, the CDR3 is TGCAGTGCTAGTTTAAGGAACACTGAAGCTTTCTTT. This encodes CSASLRNTEAFF.

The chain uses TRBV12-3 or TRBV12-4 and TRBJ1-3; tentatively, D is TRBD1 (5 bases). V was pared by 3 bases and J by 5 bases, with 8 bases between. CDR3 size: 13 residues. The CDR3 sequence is CASSFGGRNTIYF. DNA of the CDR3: TGTGCCAGCAGTTTTGGGGGTAGAAACACCATATATTTT.

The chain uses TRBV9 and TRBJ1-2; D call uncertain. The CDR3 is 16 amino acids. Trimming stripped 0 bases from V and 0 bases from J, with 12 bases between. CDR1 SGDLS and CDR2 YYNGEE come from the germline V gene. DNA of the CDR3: TGTGCCAGCAGCGTAGTCAGTTCGACACCTAACTATGGCTACACCTTC. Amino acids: CASSVVSSTPNYGYTF.

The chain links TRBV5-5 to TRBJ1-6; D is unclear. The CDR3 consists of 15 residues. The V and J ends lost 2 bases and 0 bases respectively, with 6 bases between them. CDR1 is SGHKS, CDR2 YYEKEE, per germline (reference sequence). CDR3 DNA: TGTGCCAGCAGCTTCGGGAGCTCCTATAATTCACCCCTCCACTTT. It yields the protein CASSFGSSYNSPLHF.

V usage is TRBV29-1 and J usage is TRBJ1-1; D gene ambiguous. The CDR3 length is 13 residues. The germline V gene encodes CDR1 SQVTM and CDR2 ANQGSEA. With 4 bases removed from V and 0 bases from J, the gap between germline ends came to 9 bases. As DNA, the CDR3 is TGCAGCGTTGTTAGGGTTCTGAACACTGAAGCTTTCTTT. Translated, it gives CSVVRVLNTEAFF.

The CDR3 DNA is TGTGCCAGTAGTAATCCGGGGCCCTACGAGCAGTACTTC. As protein: CASSNPGPYEQYF. The chain joins TRBV19 to TRBJ2-7; D is tentatively TRBD1 or TRBD2 (5 bases each). The CDR3 consists of 13 residues. In germline, CDR1 is LNHDA, CDR2 SQIVND (reference sequence). With 4 bases removed from V and 2 bases from J, the gap between germline ends came to 9 bases.

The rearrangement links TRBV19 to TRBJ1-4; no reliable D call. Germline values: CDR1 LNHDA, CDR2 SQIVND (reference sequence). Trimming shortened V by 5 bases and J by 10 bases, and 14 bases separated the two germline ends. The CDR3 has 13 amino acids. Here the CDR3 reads CASSSDQARKLFF. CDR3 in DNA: TGTGCCAGTAGTTCGGACCAGGCTAGAAAACTGTTTTTT.

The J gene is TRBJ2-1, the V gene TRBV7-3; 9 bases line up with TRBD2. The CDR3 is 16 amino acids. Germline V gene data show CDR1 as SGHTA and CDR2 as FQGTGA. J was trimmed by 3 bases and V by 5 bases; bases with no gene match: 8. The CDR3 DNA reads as TGTGCCAGCAGCCACCGCGGGACTAGCCGCTACAATGAGCAGTTCTTC. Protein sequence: CASSHRGTSRYNEQFF.

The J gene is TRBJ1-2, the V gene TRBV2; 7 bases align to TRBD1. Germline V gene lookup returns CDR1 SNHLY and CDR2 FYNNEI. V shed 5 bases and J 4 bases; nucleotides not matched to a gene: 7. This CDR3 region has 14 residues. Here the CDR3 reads CASSFDRAGYGYTF. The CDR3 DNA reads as TGTGCCAGCAGTTTCGACAGGGCGGGCTATGGCTACACCTTC. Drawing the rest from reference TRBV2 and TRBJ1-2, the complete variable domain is EPEVTQTPSHQVTQMGQEVILRCVPISNHLYFYWYRQILGQKVEFLVSFYNNEISEKSEIFDDQFSVERPDGSNFTLKIRSTKLEDSAMYFCASSFDRAGYGYTFGSGTRLTVV.

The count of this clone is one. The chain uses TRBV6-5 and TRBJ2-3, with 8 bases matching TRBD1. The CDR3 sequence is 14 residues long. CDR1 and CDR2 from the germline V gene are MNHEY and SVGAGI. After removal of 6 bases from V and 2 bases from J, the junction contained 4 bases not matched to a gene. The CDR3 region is CASSDRGPTDTQYF. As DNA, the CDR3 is TGTGCCAGCAGCGACAGGGGACCCACAGATACGCAGTATTTT.

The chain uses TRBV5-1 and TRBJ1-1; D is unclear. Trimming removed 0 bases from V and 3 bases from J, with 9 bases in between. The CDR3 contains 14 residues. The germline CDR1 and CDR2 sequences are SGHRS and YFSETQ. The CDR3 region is CASSLVPADTEAFF. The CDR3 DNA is TGCGCCAGCAGCTTGGTGCCAGCCGACACTGAAGCTTTCTTT.

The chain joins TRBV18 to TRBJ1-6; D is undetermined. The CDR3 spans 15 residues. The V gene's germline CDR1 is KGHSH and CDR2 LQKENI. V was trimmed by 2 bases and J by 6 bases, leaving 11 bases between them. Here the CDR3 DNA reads TGTGCCAGCTCACCATCGACACAGACTAATTCACCCCTCCACTTT. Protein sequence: CASSPSTQTNSPLHF.

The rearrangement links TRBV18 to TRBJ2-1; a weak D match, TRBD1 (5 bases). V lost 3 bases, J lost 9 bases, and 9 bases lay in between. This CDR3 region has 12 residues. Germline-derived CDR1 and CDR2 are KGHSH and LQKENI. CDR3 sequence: CASSPDSSEQFF. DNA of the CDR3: TGTGCCAGCTCACCCGACAGTTCTGAGCAGTTCTTC.

The CDR3 nucleotides read TGCGCCAGCAGCCAAGTGACAGGGTGGGCCTACGAGCAGTACTTC. Encoded protein: CASSQVTGWAYEQYF. The rearrangement joins TRBV4-1 to TRBJ2-7, with 7 bases fitting TRBD1. J gave up 2 bases and V 1 base, and 5 bases lay outside the gene matches. The V gene's germline CDR1 is MGHRA and CDR2 YSYEKL. The CDR3 is 15 residues long.

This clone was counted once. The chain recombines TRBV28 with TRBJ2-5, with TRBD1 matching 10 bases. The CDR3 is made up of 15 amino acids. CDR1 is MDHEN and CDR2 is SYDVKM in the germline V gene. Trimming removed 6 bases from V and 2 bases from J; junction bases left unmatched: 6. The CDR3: CASSRTGGFQETQYF. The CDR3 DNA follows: TGTGCCAGCAGCCGGACAGGGGGTTTTCAAGAGACCCAGTACTTC.

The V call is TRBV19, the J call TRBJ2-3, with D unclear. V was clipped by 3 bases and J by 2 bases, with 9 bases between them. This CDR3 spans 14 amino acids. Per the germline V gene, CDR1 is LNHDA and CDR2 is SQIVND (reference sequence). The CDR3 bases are TGTGCCAGTAGTATTTACCAGTCCACAGATACGCAGTATTTT. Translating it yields CASSIYQSTDTQYF.

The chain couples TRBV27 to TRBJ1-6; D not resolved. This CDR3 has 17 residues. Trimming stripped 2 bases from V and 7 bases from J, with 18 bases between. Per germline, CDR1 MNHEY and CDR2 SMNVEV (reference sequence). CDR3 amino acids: CASSLPPGGGSNSPLHF. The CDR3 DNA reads TGTGCCAGCAGTTTACCTCCCGGCGGAGGCTCAAATTCACCCCTCCACTTT.

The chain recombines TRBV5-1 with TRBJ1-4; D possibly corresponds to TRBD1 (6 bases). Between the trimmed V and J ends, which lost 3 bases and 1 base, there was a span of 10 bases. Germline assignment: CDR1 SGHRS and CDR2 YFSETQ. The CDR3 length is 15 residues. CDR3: CASSSVRGTNEKLFF. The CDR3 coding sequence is TGCGCCAGCAGCTCTGTCAGGGGAACTAATGAAAAACTGTTTTTT.

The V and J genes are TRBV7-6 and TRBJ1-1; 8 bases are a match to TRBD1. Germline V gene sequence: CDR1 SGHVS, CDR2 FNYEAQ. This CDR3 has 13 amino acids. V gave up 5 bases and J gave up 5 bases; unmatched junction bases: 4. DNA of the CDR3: TGTGCCAGCAGCCGCGGACAGGGAACTGAAGCTTTCTTT. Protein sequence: CASSRGQGTEAFF.

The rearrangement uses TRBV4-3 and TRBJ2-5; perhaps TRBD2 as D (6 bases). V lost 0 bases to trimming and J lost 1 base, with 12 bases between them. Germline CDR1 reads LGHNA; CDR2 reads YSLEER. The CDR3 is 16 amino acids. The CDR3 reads CASSQESRGSQETQYF. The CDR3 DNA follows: TGCGCCAGCAGCCAAGAGTCCCGGGGGAGCCAAGAGACCCAGTACTTC.

CDR3 sequence (DNA): TGTGCCAGCAGTACTAGGGGACCGGGAGCTTTCTTT. Translating gives CASSTRGPGAFF. The chain couples TRBV6-2 or TRBV6-3 to TRBJ1-1; a weak D match, TRBD1 (5 bases). Per germline, CDR1 MNHEY and CDR2 SVGEGT. The V gene lost 5 bases and the J gene lost 10 bases, with 14 bases spanning the gap. The CDR3 consists of 12 residues.